This T cell receptor beta chain came from a study of blood T cell repertoires in COVID-19. About the study: For recovered donors of Cohort 3, there were two negative PCRs, clearance, or symptom resolution. The analysed material was cDNA or gDNA that came from T cells, B-cell-depleted T cells, or PBMCs.

Profiling relied on immunoSEQ multiplex PCR, and the TCRdb table lists in-frame clones only, not all of them. The sample consists of 250,000 to 350,000 clones, approximately 90% of them appearing once. Looked up from germline, CDR1 is MDHEN and CDR2 is SYDVKM. V lost 4 bases, J lost 7 bases, and 6 bases stayed unmatched. The CDR3 has 15 residues. Sample: PBMCs or T cells enriched from blood (not recorded which). The chain recombines TRBV28 with TRBJ1-6; 8 bases line up with TRBD1. The sequence came from a woman aged 60-70 years in a cohort exposed to, infected with or recovered from COVID-19 (not recorded which). The CDR3 protein is CASSSQGVPNSPLHF. In nucleotides, the CDR3 is TGTGCCAGCAGTTCACAGGGGGTACCCAATTCACCCCTCCACTTT.